Listed below are T cell receptor beta chains from one sample, sequenced in a study of shared clonotypes between healthy human individuals. Measured with immunoSEQ multiplex PCR; TCRdb has only the in-frame clones, and not every one. The sample holds about 600,000 clones; roughly 98% are singletons and the top ten take 0.3%. Sequencing was carried out using naive CD8+ T cells sorted from blood. Receptors originate from a man under 40 in good health. CDR3s include the opening cysteine and the closing phenylalanine or tryptophan. Fields, in order: J gene, D gene, clone size, V gene, CDR3 DNA, CDR3 protein. A D gene is named only where the DNA matches it firmly. Part of the rows lack a size; the others show once, few, many or a class for expanded clones.

TRBJ2-7 | NA | NA | TRBV6-5 | TGTGCCAGCATGGGCATGGGAACCTACGAGCAGTACTTC | CASMGMGTYEQYF
TRBJ2-7 | NA | NA | TRBV28 | TGTGCCAGCGCTACCGAGCACCTGTGGGAGCAGTACTTC | CASATEHLWEQYF
TRBJ2-1 | NA | NA | TRBV27 | TGTGCCAGCAGAACCTATAACTACAATGAGCAGTTCTTC | CASRTYNYNEQFF
TRBJ2-1 | NA | NA | TRBV2 | TGTGCCAGCCCCGGGGGCAGGGACAATGAGCAGTTCTTC | CASPGGRDNEQFF
TRBJ2-1 | NA | NA | TRBV6-5 | TGTGCCAGCAGTTATGGACTGTACAATGAGCAGTTCTTC | CASSYGLYNEQFF
TRBJ1-5 | NA | NA | TRBV5-8 | TGTGCCAGCAGCTTTCTACAGGGTCATCAGCCCCAGCATTTT | CASSFLQGHQPQHF
TRBJ2-5 | TRBD2 | NA | TRBV7-9 | TGTGCCAGCAGCCAAAGGGAGGGGCTACAAGAGACCCAGTACTTC | CASSQREGLQETQYF
TRBJ1-4 | NA | NA | TRBV4-1 | TGCGCCAGCAGCCAAGACCCCGGGGTGAATGAAAAACTGTTTTTT | CASSQDPGVNEKLFF
TRBJ2-1 | NA | NA | TRBV27 | TGTGCCAGCAGTTTATATGGCAGGAGCTCCTACAATGAGCAGTTCTTC | CASSLYGRSSYNEQFF
TRBJ2-7 | NA | NA | TRBV5-5 | TGTGCCAGCAGCTTCGGCTACGAGCAGTACTTC | CASSFGYEQYF
TRBJ2-1 | TRBD2 | NA | TRBV27 | TGTGCCAGCACCTCCGGGACTACCCCCTACAATGAGCAGTTCTTC | CASTSGTTPYNEQFF
TRBJ2-3 | TRBD2 | NA | TRBV14 | TGTGCCAGCAGTCTACGGACTAGATCTAGCACAGATACGCAGTATTTT | CASSLRTRSSTDTQYF
TRBJ2-2 | NA | NA | TRBV27 | TGTGCCAGCAGTTCATTGTTGTCGGGTCGAGGCACCGGGGAGCTGTTTTTT | CASSSLLSGRGTGELFF
TRBJ2-7 | TRBD1 | NA | TRBV5-1 | TGCGCCAGGGGACAGGCATGTAATAGCTACGAGCAGTACTTC | CARGQACNSYEQYF
TRBJ1-1 | TRBD1 | NA | TRBV28 | TGTGCCAGCAGTTCTCCGACAGGGATTTTCGCTGAAGCTTTCTTT | CASSSPTGIFAEAFF
TRBJ2-1 | NA | NA | TRBV6-1 | TGTGCCAGCAGTGACACAGGGTCGGGTGAGCAGTTCTTC | CASSDTGSGEQFF
TRBJ2-7 | NA | NA | TRBV5-5 | TGTGCCAGCAGCTTCCGGGACGGACCATCTTGGGAGCAGTACTTC | CASSFRDGPSWEQYF
TRBJ2-7 | NA | NA | TRBV2 | TGTGCCAGCGGGGGCTGGGTTAGTGAGGAGCAGTACTTC | CASGGWVSEEQYF
TRBJ1-2 | NA | once | TRBV7-2 | TGTGCCAGCAGCTCCTACCGGGCGGGCTACACCTTC | CASSSYRAGYTF
TRBJ2-2 | TRBD2 | once | TRBV30 | TGTGCCTGGAGTGCCACTTGGACTAGCGTGCCGGCTCGACCGGGGGAGCTGTTTTTT | CAWSATWTSVPARPGELFF
TRBJ2-3 | TRBD2 | NA | TRBV27 | TGTGCCAGCAGTTTAGGACTAGCGGGAGGTTTAGATACGCAGTATTTT | CASSLGLAGGLDTQYF
TRBJ1-2 | TRBD1 | NA | TRBV2 | TGTGCCAGCAGAGCCTTAACAGGGGACGGGGGCTACACCTTC | CASRALTGDGGYTF
TRBJ1-2 | NA | NA | TRBV5-1 | TGCGCCAGAATACCGGGACAAAAATATGGCTACACCTTC | CARIPGQKYGYTF
TRBJ2-2 | TRBD2 | NA | TRBV5-4 | TGTGCCAGCAGCTCCCGACTAGCGGGTCGAGAACGGGTCGGGGAGCTGTTTTTT | CASSSRLAGRERVGELFF
TRBJ2-1 | NA | NA | TRBV27 | TGTGCCAGCAGTTTGGCCCCCTACAATGAGCAGTTCTTC | CASSLAPYNEQFF
TRBJ2-3 | NA | NA | TRBV7-8 | TGTGCCAGCAGCTTAGCCCTCCTGGGACGAAACACAGATACGCAGTATTTT | CASSLALLGRNTDTQYF
TRBJ2-2 | TRBD2 | NA | TRBV28 | TGTGCCAGCAGCAATCCGGGACTAGCGGGAGAAGGGACCGGGGAGCTGTTTTTT | CASSNPGLAGEGTGELFF
TRBJ1-5 | NA | NA | TRBV11-2 | TGTGCCAGCAGGGGAATCCGGGACAACAATCAGCCCCAGCATTTT | CASRGIRDNNQPQHF
TRBJ2-5 | NA | NA | TRBV5-1 | TGCGCCAGCAGTCTGGGGACGGATGAAGAGACCCAGTACTTC | CASSLGTDEETQYF
TRBJ1-2 | TRBD1 | NA | TRBV28 | TGTGCCACCGACCGCGACAGGGTATATGGCTACACCTTC | CATDRDRVYGYTF
TRBJ1-1 | TRBD1 | few | TRBV28 | TGTGCCAGCAGCGACAGGGGGGACACTGAAGCTTTCTTT | CASSDRGDTEAFF
TRBJ2-7 | TRBD2 | NA | TRBV4-3 | TGCGCCAGCAGCCAGGGTGCTGGGGGGGCCTACGAGCAGTACTTC | CASSQGAGGAYEQYF
TRBJ2-7 | TRBD1 | NA | TRBV5-5 | TGTGCCAGCAGCTTGACCGACAGGGTCTTATCACCGGACCTCGGGCAGTACTTC | CASSLTDRVLSPDLGQYF
TRBJ2-7 | TRBD1 | NA | TRBV6-1 | TGTGCCAGCAGTAAAAGGACAGGAAAGGAGAGCGAGCAGTACTTC | CASSKRTGKESEQYF
TRBJ1-5 | TRBD1 | NA | TRBV19 | TGTGCCAGTAGTATAGTAAGGGGGACAGGGGGCGGCAATCAGCCCCAGCATTTT | CASSIVRGTGGGNQPQHF
TRBJ2-1 | TRBD1 | NA | TRBV7-9 | TGTGCCAGCACCGATGGACAGGGCCCCAATGAGCAGTTCTTC | CASTDGQGPNEQFF
TRBJ2-2 | TRBD2 | NA | TRBV7-2 | TGTGCCAGCAGCTCCCTCTCCGGACTAGCGGGATTACCGACCGGGGAGCTGTTTTTT | CASSSLSGLAGLPTGELFF
TRBJ2-7 | NA | NA | TRBV5-8 | TGTGCCAGCAGCTTGCCGGAACAGACCTACGAGCAGTACTTC | CASSLPEQTYEQYF
TRBJ2-2 | TRBD1 | once | TRBV4-1 | TGCGCCAGCAGCCAATTTGGAAACAGGGGGGTGGGCACCGGGGAGCTGTTTTTT | CASSQFGNRGVGTGELFF
TRBJ2-7 | NA | NA | TRBV7-9 | TGTGCCAGCAGCACCAACCGGGGGACCTACGAGCAGTACTTC | CASSTNRGTYEQYF
TRBJ2-3 | TRBD2 | NA | TRBV27 | TGTGCCAGCAGCCCCCGACTCGGACTAGCGGACACAGATACGCAGTATTTT | CASSPRLGLADTDTQYF
TRBJ2-7 | TRBD1 | once | TRBV5-8 | TGTGCCAGCAGCCCAATCCAGGGGGCCAACGAGCAGTACTTC | CASSPIQGANEQYF
TRBJ2-1 | NA | NA | TRBV2 | TGTGCCAGCAGTGACCCGGGATATCGCGAGAATGAGCAGTTCTTC | CASSDPGYRENEQFF
TRBJ2-7 | TRBD2 | NA | TRBV27 | TGTGCCAGCACTACGGGAGGGGACGAGCAGTACTTC | CASTTGGDEQYF
TRBJ2-1 | NA | NA | TRBV7-6 | TGTGCCAGCAGCTCGGAGCTTTACAATGAGCAGTTCTTC | CASSSELYNEQFF
TRBJ2-7 | NA | NA | TRBV27 | TGTGCCAGCAGCGTGTGGGGGGACGAGCAGTACTTC | CASSVWGDEQYF
TRBJ1-2 | NA | NA | TRBV6-5 | TGTGCCAGCAGCCCGGGAGACCCCTATGGCTACACCTTC | CASSPGDPYGYTF
TRBJ2-5 | NA | NA | TRBV9 | TGTGCCAGCAGCTCCCTGGGCACAGAAGAGACCCAGTACTTC | CASSSLGTEETQYF
TRBJ2-3 | TRBD2 | NA | TRBV5-5 | TGTGCCAGCAGCTTGGCTCTAGCGGGAGCCTATAGCACAGATACGCAGTATTTT | CASSLALAGAYSTDTQYF
TRBJ2-5 | NA | NA | TRBV5-1 | TGCGCCAGCAGCTTGGGGGTGGGAGCGAACCAAGAGACCCAGTACTTC | CASSLGVGANQETQYF
TRBJ2-7 | NA | NA | TRBV7-2 | TGTGCCAGCAGCTTAGTTTCAGGCTACGAGCAGTACTTC | CASSLVSGYEQYF
TRBJ2-2 | NA | NA | TRBV7-9 | TGTGCCAGTAAAAGGGCGCAGGGTGGTAACACCGGGGAGCTGTTTTTT | CASKRAQGGNTGELFF